This T cell receptor (beta chain) emerged from a study of blood T cell repertoires in COVID-19. Study background: COVID-19 samples from acute and convalescent phases originated in the United States, Italy and Spain. From T cells, B-cell-depleted T cells, or PBMCs came the material, which was cDNA or gDNA.

How the authors handled the data: Reference gene primer amplification in the assay estimated nucleated cell counts. Data came from immunoSEQ multiplex PCR; TCRdb stores just in-frame clones and leaves some out. V and J calls and clone size are those listed in that table; D and trimming were worked out from the DNA. The table lists approximately 170,000 clones, about four fifths of them singletons. Seattle patients were enrolled during active infection and followed longitudinally. The junction had 5 bases not matched to a gene; V was cut back by 3 bases and J by 1 base. The CDR3 contains 15 residues. From germline, CDR1 is SGDLS and CDR2 YYNGEE.

The source material was peripheral blood. This TCR came from a woman in her 70s with COVID-19, enrolled during active disease. The rearrangement links TRBV9 to TRBJ2-5; TRBD2 agrees at 8 bases. DNA of the CDR3: TGTGCCAGCAGCGCTATGAGCGGGAGCCAAGAGACCCAGTACTTC. Its protein product is CASSAMSGSQETQYF.